This T cell receptor (beta chain) was profiled in a study of radiotherapy plus CTLA-4 blockade in lung cancer. Germline V gives CDR1 LNHDA, CDR2 SQIVND (reference sequence). V was trimmed by 3 bases and J by 3 bases, leaving 18 bases between them. This CDR3 is built from 16 residues. Broader study findings: Once radiotherapy plus ipilimumab had been given, TCR clones derived from tumor expanded in blood.

As concerns this clone: Its specificity is unknown.

The repertoire was sequenced with immunoSEQ multiplex PCR; TCRdb's copy has only in-frame clones and lacks some. The table has about 66,000 clones, over 75% seen once; the top ten hold about 4.2%. The TCR sequence derives from a human donor with non-small cell lung cancer who had a partial response to radiotherapy plus ipilimumab. The source was peripheral blood, collected from a patient treated with radiotherapy plus ipilimumab. The chain links TRBV19 to TRBJ2-7; maybe TRBD1 (5 bases). DNA of the CDR3: TGTGCCAGTAGTATGTTTCGACAGTCCCCCTACTACGAGCAGTACTTC. As protein: CASSMFRQSPYYEQYF.